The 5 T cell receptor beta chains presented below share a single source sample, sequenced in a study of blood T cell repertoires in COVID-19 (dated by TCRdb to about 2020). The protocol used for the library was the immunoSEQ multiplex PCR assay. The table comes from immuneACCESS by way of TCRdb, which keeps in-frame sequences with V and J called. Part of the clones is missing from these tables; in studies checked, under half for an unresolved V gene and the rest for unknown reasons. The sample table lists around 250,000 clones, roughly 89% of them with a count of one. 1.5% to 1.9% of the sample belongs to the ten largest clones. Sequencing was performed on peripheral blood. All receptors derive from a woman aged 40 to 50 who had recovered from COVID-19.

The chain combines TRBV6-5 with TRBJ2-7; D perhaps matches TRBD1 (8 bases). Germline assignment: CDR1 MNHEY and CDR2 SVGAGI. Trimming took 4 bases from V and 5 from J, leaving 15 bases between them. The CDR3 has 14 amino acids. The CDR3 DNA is TGTGCCAGCAGTTCAACAGGGGGGGGAAACGAGCAGTACTTC. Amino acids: CASSSTGGGNEQYF.

The CDR3 loop is CASSPGDRPYDTQYF. The CDR3 nucleotides are TGTGCCAGCAGTCCGGGGGACAGACCTTACGATACGCAGTATTTT. The chain has TRBV28 and TRBJ2-3; tentative D call: TRBD1 (7 bases). The V gene lost 5 bases and the J gene lost 6 bases, with 18 bases spanning the gap. This CDR3 is 15 amino acids long. Germline V gene sequence: CDR1 MDHEN, CDR2 SYDVKM.

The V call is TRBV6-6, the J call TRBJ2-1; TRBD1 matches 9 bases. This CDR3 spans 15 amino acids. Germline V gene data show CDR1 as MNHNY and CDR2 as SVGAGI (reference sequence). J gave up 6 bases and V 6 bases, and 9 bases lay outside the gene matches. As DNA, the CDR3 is TGTGCCAGCAGAGGATGGACAGGGGCAGGCAATGAGCAGTTCTTC. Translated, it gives CASRGWTGAGNEQFF.

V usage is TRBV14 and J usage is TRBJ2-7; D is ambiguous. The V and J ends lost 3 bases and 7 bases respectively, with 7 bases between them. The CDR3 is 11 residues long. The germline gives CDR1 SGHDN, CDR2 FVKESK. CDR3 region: CASSHYAEQYF. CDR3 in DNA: TGTGCCAGCAGCCATTATGCGGAGCAGTACTTC.

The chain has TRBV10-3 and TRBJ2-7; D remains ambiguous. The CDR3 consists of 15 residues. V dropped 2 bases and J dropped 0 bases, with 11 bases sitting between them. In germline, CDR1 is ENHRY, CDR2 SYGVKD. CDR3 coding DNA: TGTGCCATCAGTGAGAGCACAGCACGCTCCTACGAGCAGTACTTC. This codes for CAISESTARSYEQYF.